The source of this T cell receptor beta chain is a study of T cell responses to AZD1222 COVID-19 vaccine (dated by TCRdb to the early 2020s). Regarding the complete study: TCR sequencing was performed for approximately 240 trial participants, of whom roughly 200 were given two doses of AZD1222 and some 25 were given two doses of MenACWY control vaccine. Trial participants were enrolled by age into 18-55, 56-69 and 70-plus year subgroups, with roughly 160, 29 and 62 TCR-sequenced participants respectively.

Explained via the paper, the time point label denotes: about 28 days (+/-7) after the second vaccine dose. AZD1222 recipients with second doses at about 4 weeks or about 12 weeks were pooled, because spike-specific TCR depth and breadth did not differ between schedules. Vaccinee samples were obtained from the UK trials COV001 and COV002, which included a single-blind randomized controlled phase 2/3 trial of AZD1222 (ChAdOx1 nCoV-19) in healthy adults. For TCRbeta chain sequencing, PBMC samples from trial participants were taken at day 0 and at day 28 after the second dose. The germline V gene sets CDR1 to SGHTA and CDR2 to FQGNSA. The CDR3, from cysteine to phenylalanine, totals 14 residues. Only CDR3 DNA remains: 42 bases, in frame from the first base. V lost 7 bases and J lost 4 bases; the stretch between them is 17 bases long. About this clone: The antigen it binds to is not known. No quality values exist for individual bases; no much larger clone is one base distant.

General conclusions and limits of the study: Epitopes outside the regions mutated in the B.1.351 and B.1.1.7 variants were reportedly recognized by nearly half of the unique spike-specific TCRs. In the small 56-69-year group, the increase in depth fell short of significance, most likely because of low power. Most participants were white British and females outnumbered males, and the authors suggested that clonal diversity may have been underestimated. Because no samples from the day 14 peak response were available, repertoires could be characterized only after the peak T cell response. After two AZD1222 doses, both the breadth and the depth of spike-specific TCRs were significantly higher than at day 0 and than in MenACWY recipients. Conclusions about previously exposed vaccinees are limited because only a handful of AZD1222 recipients were SARS-CoV-2 seropositive at baseline. Vaccine-associated CD4 TCRs spanned the whole spike protein, with dominant responses in regions 160-218 and 743-854.

The CDR3 regions of human TCRbeta chains were analyzed by immunosequencing. Per the authors' processing: TCRs in the repertoires were compared against a reference library of SARS-CoV-2-specific TCRs that had been generated with the MIRA antigen-specificity platform. Breadth was defined as the fraction of unique TCRs that were SARS-CoV-2-associated. Depth was defined as the fraction of total T cells that were SARS-CoV-2-associated. Using the MIRA data, every spike-specific TCR was mapped to the spike region that the TCR reacted to and assigned to either a CD4 or a CD8 class. Log10-transformed breadth and depth values were compared by one-way ANOVA with Sidak's multiple comparisons tests. TCRdb obtained this table from immuneACCESS and retained in-frame rearrangements with V and J assigned. These tables miss some clones; where compared with another copy, unresolved V genes account for less than half of the shortfall, and the remainder is unexplained. D and trimming come from the DNA, and the V and J calls and clone size come from that table. The sample table contains about 150,000 clones; only one count was recorded for 90% of them. Of the sample, around 2.9% is held by the ten largest clones.

Sequencing used peripheral blood, obtained 28 days after the second AZD1222 dose. The chain employs TRBV7-2 and TRBJ2-7; TRBD1 is a possible D gene, resting on 5 matching bases. This clonotype was sampled from an adult who received the AZD1222 COVID-19 vaccine. The DNA sequence is given as TGTGCCAGCACCGTCTGGGGCGACCAATACGAGCAGTACTTC. It is translated as CASTVWGDQYEQYF. The entire variable domain, with the stretches around the CDR3 drawn from the reference TRBV7-2 and TRBJ2-7 proteins, is GAGVSQSPSNKVTEKGKDVELRCDPISGHTALYWYRQSLGQGLEFLIYFQGNSAPDKSGLPSDRFSAERTGGSVSTLTIQRTQQEDSAVYLCASTVWGDQYEQYFGPGTRLTVT.